This TCR beta chain appears in the sequencing data of a study of post-analysis software for immune sequencing data. Each TCR beta cDNA library carried unique molecular identifiers. MiXCR, applied by TCRdb to the PCR reads, yields one record per CDR3 protein. The profile shows 150,000 to 200,000 distinct CDR3 sequences, 30% to 45% of them singletons. This TCR came from a girl aged 10 to 17 with multiple sclerosis. The sample consisted of blood, taken after autologous hematopoietic stem cell transplantation.

In nucleotides, the CDR3 is TGTGCCAGCAGCCGACAAGTACAAGAGACCCAGTACTTC. It is translated as CASSRQVQETQYF. The chain couples TRBV7-3 to TRBJ2-7; no firm D call. The assigned J gene may be wrong: the sequence end matches TRBJ2-5 better. Germline CDR1 is SGHTA and CDR2 is FQGTGA. CDR3 length equals 13 residues.